What follows is one T cell receptor beta chain and its context. No antigen is known for it. Stimulation used about 10 ug/mL lysate from CMV-infected fibroblasts. CD4+ T cells upregulating both CD40 ligand and CD69 were sorted as responding cells. Before stimulation, PBMCs underwent CD8+ T cell depletion. This was the immunoSEQ version 4 assay in survey mode. Using immunoSEQ multiplex PCR, the repertoire was profiled, and TCRdb retains in-frame clones only, with some absent. The table records 5,500 to 9,000 clones, about 79% of them present only once. This entry is derived from a study of persistence of HIV-infected CD4 T cells. The CDR3 spans 11 residues. The germline V gene has CDR1 DFQATT and CDR2 SNEGSKA (reference sequence). Trimming pared 1 base from V and 4 bases from J, leaving 5 bases between.

V gene TRBV20-1 combines with J gene TRBJ2-7; D may match TRBD1 or TRBD2 (5 bases each). The sequence derives from an adult woman with HIV who was CMV-seropositive. The sequencing here drew on CD4+ T cells sorted from PBMCs after roughly 18-hour stimulation, taken from a patient who received antiretroviral therapy. CDR3 residues: CSARGGYEQYF. The CDR3 region has the DNA TGCAGTGCTAGAGGGGGGTACGAGCAGTACTTC.